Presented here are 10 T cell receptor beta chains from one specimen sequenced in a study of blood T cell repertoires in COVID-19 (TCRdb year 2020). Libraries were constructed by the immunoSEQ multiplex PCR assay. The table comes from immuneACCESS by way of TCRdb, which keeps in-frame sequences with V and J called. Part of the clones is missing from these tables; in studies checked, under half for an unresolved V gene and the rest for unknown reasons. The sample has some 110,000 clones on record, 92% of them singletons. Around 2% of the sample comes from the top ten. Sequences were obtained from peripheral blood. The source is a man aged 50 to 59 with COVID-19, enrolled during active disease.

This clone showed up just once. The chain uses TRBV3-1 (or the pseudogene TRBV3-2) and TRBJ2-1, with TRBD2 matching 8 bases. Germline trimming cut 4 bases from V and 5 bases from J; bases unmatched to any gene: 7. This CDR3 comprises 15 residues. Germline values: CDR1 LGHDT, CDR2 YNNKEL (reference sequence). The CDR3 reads CASSPRLAIDNEQFF. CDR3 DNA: TGTGCCAGCAGCCCCCGACTAGCGATAGACAATGAGCAGTTCTTC.

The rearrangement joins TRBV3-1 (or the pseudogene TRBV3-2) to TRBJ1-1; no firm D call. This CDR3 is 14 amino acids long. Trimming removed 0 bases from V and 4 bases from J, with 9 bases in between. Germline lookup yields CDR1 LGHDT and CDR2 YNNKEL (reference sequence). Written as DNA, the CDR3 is TGTGCCAGCAGCCAAGAAACTTGGAGCACTGAAGCTTTCTTT. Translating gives CASSQETWSTEAFF.

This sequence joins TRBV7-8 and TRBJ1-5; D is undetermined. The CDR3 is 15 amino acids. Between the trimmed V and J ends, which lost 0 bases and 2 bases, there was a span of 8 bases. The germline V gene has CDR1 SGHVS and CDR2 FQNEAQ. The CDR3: CASSLAPSGNQPQHF. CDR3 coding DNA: TGTGCCAGCAGCTTAGCGCCATCGGGCAATCAGCCCCAGCATTTT.

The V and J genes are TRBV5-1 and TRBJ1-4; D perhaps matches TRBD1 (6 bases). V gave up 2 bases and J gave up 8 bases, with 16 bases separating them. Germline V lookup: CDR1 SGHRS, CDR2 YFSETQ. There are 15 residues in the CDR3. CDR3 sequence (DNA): TGCGCCAGCAGCTTTAGTGGGGGCGATTCCGAAAAACTGTTTTTT. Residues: CASSFSGGDSEKLFF.

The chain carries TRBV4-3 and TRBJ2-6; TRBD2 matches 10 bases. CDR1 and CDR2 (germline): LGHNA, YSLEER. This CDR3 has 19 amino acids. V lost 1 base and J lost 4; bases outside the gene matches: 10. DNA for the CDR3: TGCGCCAGCAGCCAAGGCCCATCAGCGGGAGGGTCCGGGGCCAACGTCCTGACTTTC. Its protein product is CASSQGPSAGGSGANVLTF.

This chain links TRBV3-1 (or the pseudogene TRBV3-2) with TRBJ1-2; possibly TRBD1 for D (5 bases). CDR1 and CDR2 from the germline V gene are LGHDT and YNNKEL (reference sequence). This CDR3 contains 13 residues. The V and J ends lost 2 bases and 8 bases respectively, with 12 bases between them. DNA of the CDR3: TGTGCCAGCAGCCAAATGCAGGGCCGGGGCTACACCTTC. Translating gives CASSQMQGRGYTF.

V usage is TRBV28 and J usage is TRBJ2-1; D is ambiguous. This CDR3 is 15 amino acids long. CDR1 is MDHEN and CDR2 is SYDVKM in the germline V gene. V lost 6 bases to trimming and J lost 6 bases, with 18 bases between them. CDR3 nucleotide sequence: TGTGCCAGCAGGACTGGTGGCGTCTTCCCCAATGAGCAGTTCTTC. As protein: CASRTGGVFPNEQFF.

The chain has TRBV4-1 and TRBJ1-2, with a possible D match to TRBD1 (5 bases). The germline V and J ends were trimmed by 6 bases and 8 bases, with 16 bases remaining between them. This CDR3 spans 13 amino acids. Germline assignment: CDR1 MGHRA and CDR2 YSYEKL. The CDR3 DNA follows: TGCGCCAGCAGTTCTCCGTCAGGGCGCGGCTACACCTTC. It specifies CASSSPSGRGYTF.

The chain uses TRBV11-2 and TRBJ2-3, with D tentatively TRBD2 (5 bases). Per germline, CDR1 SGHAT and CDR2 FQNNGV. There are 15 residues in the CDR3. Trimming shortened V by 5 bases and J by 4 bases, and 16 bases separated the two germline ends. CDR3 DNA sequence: TGTGCCAGCAGCCCGATGACGGGAATTGCAGATACGCAGTATTTT. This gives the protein CASSPMTGIADTQYF.

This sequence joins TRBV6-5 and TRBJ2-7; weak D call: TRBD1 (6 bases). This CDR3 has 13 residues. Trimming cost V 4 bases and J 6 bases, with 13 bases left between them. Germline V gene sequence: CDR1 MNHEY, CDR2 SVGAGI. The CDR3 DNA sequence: TGTGCCAGCAGTTCCGCGACAGGTTCCGAGCAGTACTTC. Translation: CASSSATGSEQYF.